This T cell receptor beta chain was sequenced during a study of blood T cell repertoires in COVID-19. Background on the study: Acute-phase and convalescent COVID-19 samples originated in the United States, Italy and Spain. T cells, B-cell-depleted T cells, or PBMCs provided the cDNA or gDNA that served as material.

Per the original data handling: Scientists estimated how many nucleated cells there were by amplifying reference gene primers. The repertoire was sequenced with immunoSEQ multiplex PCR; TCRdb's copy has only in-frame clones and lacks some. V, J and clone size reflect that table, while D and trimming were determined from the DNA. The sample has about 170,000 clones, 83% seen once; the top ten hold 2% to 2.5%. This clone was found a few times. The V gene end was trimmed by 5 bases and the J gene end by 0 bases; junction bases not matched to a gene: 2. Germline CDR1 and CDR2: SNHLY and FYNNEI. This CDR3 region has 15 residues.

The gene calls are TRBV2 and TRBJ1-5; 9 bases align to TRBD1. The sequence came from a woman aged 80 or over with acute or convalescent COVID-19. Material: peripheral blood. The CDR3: CASSLDRGSNQPQHF. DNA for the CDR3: TGTGCCAGCAGTCTGGACAGGGGTAGCAATCAGCCCCAGCATTTT. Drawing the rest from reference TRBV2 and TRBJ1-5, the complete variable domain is EPEVTQTPSHQVTQMGQEVILRCVPISNHLYFYWYRQILGQKVEFLVSFYNNEISEKSEIFDDQFSVERPDGSNFTLKIRSTKLEDSAMYFCASSLDRGSNQPQHFGDGTRLSIL.